These T cell receptor beta chains were read from a single sample in a study of regulatory T cells in long-lasting Graves disease. TCRdb ran MiXCR on the multiplex PCR reads and lists one entry per CDR3 protein. The sample lists 400,000 to 500,000 distinct CDR3 sequences; over 15% were seen once. These same records also appear under a second study, on T cells in Graves' hyperthyroidism and ophthalmopathy.

The sequencing here drew on peripheral blood mononuclear cells (PBMCs), taken at new diagnosis, from a patient treated with antithyroid drugs. These TCRs come from a woman aged 25 to 45 with Graves disease. The CDR3 runs from the conserved cysteine through the conserved F or W. D genes are given only for firm matches. Where a row states a size, it is once, few, many or the class of an expanded clone; other rows omit it.

TRBV5-4,few,TRBD2,TRBJ2-5,TGTGCCAGCAGCCCGGTCCTCGGGACTAGCGGGATGGGAGAGACCCAGTACTTC,CASSPVLGTSGMGETQYF
TRBV7-9,NA,NA,TRBJ2-3,TGTGCCAGCAGCCCCGGACCGATACAAACTAGCACAGATACGCAGTATTTT,CASSPGPIQTSTDTQYF
TRBV20-1,many,NA,TRBJ1-5,TGCAGTGCTTCTACGGCCATTCGTAGCAATCAGCCCCAGCATTTT,CSASTAIRSNQPQHF
TRBV27,many,NA,TRBJ1-4,TGTGCCAGCAGTTTAGGGGGCTCTAATGAAAAACTGTTTTTT,CASSLGGSNEKLFF
TRBV6-2/TRBV6-3,many,NA,TRBJ2-5,TGTGCCAGCAGGGCCCCGGGACTTCCGGAGACCCAGTACTTC,CASRAPGLPETQYF
TRBV20-1,many,NA,TRBJ1-4,TGCAGTGCTAGAGGGCAAGGGGGGGCCTTTAATGAAAAACTGTTTTTT,CSARGQGGAFNEKLFF
TRBV28,many,NA,TRBJ2-2,TGTGCCAGCAGTTTATTACGGGAGAACACCGGGGAGCTGTTTTTT,CASSLLRENTGELFF
TRBV27,NA,NA,TRBJ2-1,TGTGCCAGCAGACGGGAGTTCGCCTACAATGAGCAGTTCTTC,CASRREFAYNEQFF
TRBV5-6,many,NA,TRBJ1-1,TGTGCCAGCAGCTTGGGTGGCAATACGAACACTGAAGCTTTCTTT,CASSLGGNTNTEAFF
TRBV18,many,TRBD2,TRBJ2-5,TGTGCCAGCTCACCACCCCAGCGGGAGGTGGAGACCCAGTACTTC,CASSPPQREVETQYF
TRBV5-5,NA,NA,TRBJ2-7,TGTGCCACCAGCTTGTCCAGACAGCAGAGCTCCTACGAGCAGTACTTC,CATSLSRQQSSYEQYF
TRBV19,NA,TRBD2,TRBJ2-1,TGTGCCAGTAGTATAGAACTAGCGGGTTGGTATGAGCAGTTCTTC,CASSIELAGWYEQFF
TRBV24-1,NA,NA,TRBJ2-2,TGTGCCACCAGTGATTGGGACAACCTAAACACCGGGGAGCTGTTTTTT,CATSDWDNLNTGELFF
TRBV5-1,many,NA,TRBJ1-5,TGCGCCAGCAGCTCCCTGGGTGGGGCCAATCAGCCCCAGCATTTT,CASSSLGGANQPQHF
TRBV15,NA,NA,TRBJ1-5,TGTGCCACCAGCAGAGAGGGAAACAATCAGCCCCAGCATTTT,CATSREGNNQPQHF
TRBV12-3/TRBV12-4,NA,TRBD1,TRBJ2-6,TGTGCCAGCAGCCCTACCCGGGACAGGGGCCCCCAGAGCTCTGGGGCCAACGTCCTGACTTTC,CASSPTRDRGPQSSGANVLTF
TRBV15,many,NA,TRBJ2-3,TGTGCCACCAGCAGAGGAGACTCGAACACAGATACGCAGTATTTT,CATSRGDSNTDTQYF
TRBV5-1,many,TRBD2,TRBJ2-7,TGCGCCAGCAGCTTAGGGACTAGCGGTCACGAGCAGTACTTC,CASSLGTSGHEQYF
TRBV14,few,TRBD2,TRBJ2-1,TGTGCCAGCAGCCAACTAGCGGGTTACAATGAGCAGTTCTTC,CASSQLAGYNEQFF
TRBV7-2,few,NA,TRBJ2-6,TGTGCCAGCAGTTATAGCGGACCTAGCTCTGGGGCCAACGTCCTGACTTTC,CASSYSGPSSGANVLTF
TRBV9,many,NA,TRBJ1-4,TGTGCCAGCAGCGCCGAAGGAGAAAAACTGTTTTTT,CASSAEGEKLFF
TRBV20-1,few,TRBD1,TRBJ2-7,TGCAGTGCTAGACCCCGACAGGGGGAAGAGCAGTACTTC,CSARPRQGEEQYF
TRBV19,NA,NA,TRBJ1-5,TGTGCCAGTAGTATTGACAGGAGGCTCGATCAGCCCCAGCATTTT,CASSIDRRLDQPQHF
TRBV29-1,few,NA,TRBJ1-6,TGCAGCGTCACGCCGGGTCCTAATTCACCCCTCCACTTT,CSVTPGPNSPLHF
TRBV20-1,many,NA,TRBJ1-2,TGCAGTGCTAGTGCCCAGTCCGGGGGGTTCGATGGCTACACCTTC,CSASAQSGGFDGYTF
TRBV27,many,TRBD2,TRBJ2-1,TGTGCCAGCAGTTTACCGGCTAGCGGGAACAATGAGCAGTTCTTC,CASSLPASGNNEQFF
TRBV6-5,few,TRBD1,TRBJ2-1,TGTGCCAGCAGTTTCGACAGGGCTAATGAGCAGTTCTTC,CASSFDRANEQFF
TRBV7-3,NA,NA,TRBJ1-1,TGTGCCAGCAGCTTGAGGGTTGGGGCAGAAAAAGCTTTCTTT,CASSLRVGAEKAFF
TRBV20-1,many,TRBD2,TRBJ2-7,TGCAGTGCTAGAATGGCTAGCGGGTCCTCCTACGAGCAGTACTTC,CSARMASGSSYEQYF
TRBV5-1,many,NA,TRBJ2-3,TGCGCCAGCAGCTTGAGCAGGGATGATGCAGATACGCAGTATTTT,CASSLSRDDADTQYF
TRBV5-6,NA,TRBD2,TRBJ2-1,TGTGCCAGCAGCTGGGGTAGCGGGAGAGGTGAGCAGTTCTTC,CASSWGSGRGEQFF
TRBV5-5,NA,TRBD2,TRBJ2-1,TGTGCCAGCAGCGGGGGACTAGCGGGGAAACGCCTCTACAATGAGCAGTTCTTC,CASSGGLAGKRLYNEQFF
TRBV27,NA,TRBD2,TRBJ2-1,TGTGCCAGCAGTTCCGGGTTGAGGGCTAGCGGCTACAATGAGCAGTTCTTC,CASSSGLRASGYNEQFF
TRBV7-6,NA,NA,TRBJ1-6,TGTGCCAGCAGACCTTCAGGGAGTCACAATTCACCCCTCCACTTT,CASRPSGSHNSPLHF
TRBV29-1,many,NA,TRBJ2-3,TGCAGCGTTGAGGGGGTCACAGATACGCAGTATTTT,CSVEGVTDTQYF
TRBV25-1,NA,NA,TRBJ2-1,TGTGCCAGCAGTGAATGGGAAAGTGTTCCCGGGAATGAGCAGTTCTTC,CASSEWESVPGNEQFF
TRBV2,NA,NA,TRBJ1-1,TGTGCCAGCGTGAAAACTAGGTTGGGGTCTAACACTGAAGCTTTCTTT,CASVKTRLGSNTEAFF
TRBV6-1,few,NA,TRBJ1-1,TGTGCCAGCAGTGCATGGTTGCGGTCCGAAGCTTTCTTT,CASSAWLRSEAFF
TRBV28,many,TRBD1,TRBJ2-7,TGTGCCAGCAGTTTAGGGACAGGGGTGACCTACGAGCAGTACTTC,CASSLGTGVTYEQYF
TRBV6-1,many,NA,TRBJ2-3,TGTGCCAGCATGTTTCGTACAGATACGCAGTATTTT,CASMFRTDTQYF
TRBV10-1,few,NA,TRBJ2-1,TGCGCCAGCGGGCTAGGGGCAATAGGGCAGTTCTTC,CASGLGAIGQFF
TRBV28,NA,NA,TRBJ1-4,TGTGCCAGCAGCCCGCAGGGGACTAATGAAAAACTGTTTTTT,CASSPQGTNEKLFF
TRBV20-1,many,NA,TRBJ2-1,TGCAGTGGGGCAGGGAACAATGAGCAGTTCTTC,CSGAGNNEQFF
TRBV28,many,TRBD2,TRBJ2-3,TGTGCTGGGACTAGCGGGCGCACAGATACGCAGTATTTT,CAGTSGRTDTQYF
TRBV30,many,NA,TRBJ2-7,TGTGCCTGGAGTGTAGGGGGGGTCCCCAACTACGAGCAGTACTTC,CAWSVGGVPNYEQYF
TRBV15,many,TRBD1,TRBJ1-3,TGTGCCACCAGCAGAGGCTACCGGGACAGCTCTGGAAACACCATATATTTT,CATSRGYRDSSGNTIYF
TRBV7-8,NA,NA,TRBJ1-2,TGTGCCAGCAGCTTAGCGCGGACAGTAGCTAACTATGGCTACACCTTC,CASSLARTVANYGYTF
TRBV20-1,many,NA,TRBJ2-7,TGCAGTGCTAGAGATCCGCAACGGGAGTCGTCCGGCGAGCAGTACTTC,CSARDPQRESSGEQYF